These 22 T cell receptor beta chains were all obtained from the same sample, sequenced in a study of response to subunit inactivated influenza vaccine. TCRdb independently ran MiXCR on the RT-PCR reads; one entry per CDR3 protein. Of approximately 230,000 distinct CDR3 sequences detected, 9% to 15% appear once; the ten largest clones hold 7.5% to 10%. Sequencing used non-naive T cells sorted from PBMCs, obtained less than 15 days before vaccination. All receptors come from a man aged 50 or older who received an inactivated influenza vaccine.

The chain is built from TRBV29-1 and TRBJ2-7; 9 positions agree with TRBD1. V lost 5 bases and J lost 3; bases outside the gene matches: 2. CDR3 length: 12 amino acids. Germline-derived CDR1 and CDR2 are SQVTM and ANQGSEA. CDR3 nucleotide sequence: TGCAGCGTTAAGACAGGGGGCTACGAGCAGTACTTC. The encoded protein is CSVKTGGYEQYF.

This clonotype was seen more than once but under ten times. The chain has TRBV29-1 and TRBJ2-7; 7 nucleotides line up with TRBD1. V trimming: 8 bases; J trimming: 2 bases; junction bases outside the gene matches: 9. CDR1 is SQVTM, CDR2 ANQGSEA, per germline. The CDR3 consists of 13 residues. The CDR3 loop is CSNNGDSTYEQYF. The DNA of the CDR3 is TGCAGCAATAATGGGGACAGCACCTACGAGCAGTACTTC.

V and J are TRBV24-1 and TRBJ2-1; a possible D gene is TRBD1 (6 bases). The germline V and J ends were trimmed by 3 bases and 9 bases, with 17 bases remaining between them. The CDR3 consists of 15 residues. Germline CDR1 KGHDR, CDR2 SFDVKD. The CDR3 DNA sequence: TGTGCCACCAGTGATCCAGGGGCCGAACTAGTTGAGCAGTTCTTC. This translates into CATSDPGAELVEQFF.

Turning to this clonotype: Possible read error: a much larger clone is one base away. The rearrangement uses TRBV29-1 and TRBJ2-7; D possibly uses TRBD1 or TRBD2 (5 bases each). The CDR3 length is 13 residues. CDR1 is SQVTM and CDR2 is ANQGSEA in the germline V gene. The CDR3 nucleotides read TGCACCGTTGAAGAGGGTCGGGGCAACGAGCAGTACTTC. It specifies CTVEEGRGNEQYF.

The rearrangement links TRBV4-3 to TRBJ1-1; no firm D call. Germline V gives CDR1 LGHNA, CDR2 YSLEER. The CDR3 loop spans 15 amino acids. V dropped 0 bases and J dropped 4 bases, with 12 bases sitting between them. The CDR3 region has the DNA TGCGCCAGCAGCCAAGATTTCCGGAAGATCACTGAAGCTTTCTTT. Amino acid sequence: CASSQDFRKITEAFF.

The J gene is TRBJ2-1, the V gene TRBV11-1; 9 positions match TRBD2. V lost 1 base and J lost 2; bases outside the gene matches: 3. Germline V gene lookup returns CDR1 SGHAT and CDR2 FQDESV (reference sequence). The length of the CDR3 is 16 residues. The CDR3 DNA is TGTGCCAGCAGCTTAGGACTAGCGGTTACCTACAATGAGCAGTTCTTC. It encodes CASSLGLAVTYNEQFF.

This rearrangement joins TRBV25-1 to TRBJ2-7; D remains ambiguous. The CDR3 is 15 residues long. Germline lookup yields CDR1 MGHDK and CDR2 SYGVNS. Trimming left V 0 bases short and J 1 base short, with 10 bases between. The CDR3 loop is CASSEYKAGSYEQYF. For the CDR3, the DNA is TGTGCCAGCAGTGAATATAAGGCCGGATCCTACGAGCAGTACTTC.

The chain has TRBV5-5 and TRBJ1-6, with D unresolved. The V end was cut by 0 bases, the J end by 6 bases, with 10 bases between. This CDR3 spans 15 amino acids. CDR1 and CDR2 from the germline V gene are SGHKS and YYEKEE (reference sequence). This CDR3 reads CASSLAPVINSPLHF. The CDR3 nucleotides read TGTGCCAGCAGCTTGGCCCCTGTAATTAATTCACCCCTCCACTTT.

This clonotype has a count of ten or more. The CDR3 bases are TGTGCCAGCAGTTACTCACCTAGCGGGCAAGAGACCCAGTACTTC. Translated, it gives CASSYSPSGQETQYF. The chain is built from TRBV6-5 and TRBJ2-5; 8 bases fit TRBD2. V lost 0 bases and J lost 2; bases outside the gene matches: 2. Germline V gene sequence: CDR1 MNHEY, CDR2 SVGAGI. CDR3 length: 15 residues.

The chain combines TRBV2 with TRBJ2-2; D is unclear. This CDR3 spans 13 amino acids. Germline V CDR1 and CDR2: SNHLY, FYNNEI. V lost 8 bases and J lost 1, with 8 bases in between. The CDR3 loop reads CASRNGNTGELFF. CDR3 sequence (DNA): TGTGCCAGCCGCAACGGGAACACCGGGGAGCTGTTTTTT.

V usage is TRBV14 and J usage is TRBJ2-1, with TRBD2 matching over 10 bases. This CDR3 contains 15 residues. Looked up from germline, CDR1 is SGHDN and CDR2 is FVKESK. Trimming removed 1 base from V and 12 bases from J; junction bases left unmatched: 9. Here the CDR3 reads CASSQVSGGAGAQFF. Here the CDR3 DNA reads TGTGCCAGCAGCCAAGTCAGCGGGGGGGCCGGCGCGCAGTTCTTC.

As concerns this clonotype: This clone may be a read error of a much larger clone one base away. Likely a read error: the CDR3 ends without its conserved phenylalanine or tryptophan. The chain joins TRBV4-2 to TRBJ2-7, with D maybe TRBD2 (6 bases). The CDR3 sequence is 14 residues long. In germline, CDR1 is LGHNA, CDR2 YNFKEQ. Deletions cut 6 bases from V and 1 base from J, with 13 bases between. The CDR3 region has the DNA TGTGCCAGCAGGGCGACTAGTTCGTCCTACGAGCAGTACTTA. It is translated as CASRATSSSYEQYL.

This clonotype was picked up a small number of times. This chain uses TRBV18 with TRBJ2-5; TRBD1 is a possible D gene (6 bases). Per the germline V gene, CDR1 is KGHSH and CDR2 is LQKENI. This CDR3 comprises 15 residues. The ends were cut back, 3 bases at V and 1 base at J, with 12 bases in the middle. The CDR3 DNA is TGTGCCAGCTCACCCAGGGGCACCTCCCAAGAGACCCAGTACTTC. This gives the protein CASSPRGTSQETQYF.

The V gene is TRBV5-8, the J gene TRBJ2-7, with D tentatively TRBD2 (6 bases). The CDR3 has 15 residues. Trimming removed 0 bases from V and 3 bases from J, with 13 bases in between. Germline values: CDR1 SGHTS, CDR2 YDEGEE. In DNA, the CDR3 is TGTGCCAGCAGCTTGGCCGCGGGGAAGGTCTACGAGCAGTACTTC. This encodes CASSLAAGKVYEQYF.

This clonotype has only a few counts. In DNA form, the CDR3 reads TGTGCCAGCAGGGGACAGGAGAGCTCTGGAAACACCATATATTTT. It encodes CASRGQESSGNTIYF. The J gene is TRBJ1-3, the V gene TRBV12-3 or TRBV12-4; TRBD1 matches 8 bases. V was clipped by 6 bases and J by 0 bases; unmatched bases: 4. The CDR3 spans 15 residues.

The rearrangement uses TRBV12-3 or TRBV12-4 and TRBJ2-7, with unresolved D. V was trimmed by 1 base and J by 10 bases, leaving 8 bases between them. The CDR3 has 11 amino acids. The CDR3 reads CASSLDQLQYF. The CDR3 DNA follows: TGTGCCAGCAGTTTAGACCAGCTTCAGTACTTC.

In its sample, this clonotype was seen a few times. The genes are TRBV12-3 or TRBV12-4 and TRBJ1-1; TRBD1 agrees at 7 bases. V was clipped by 7 bases and J by 0 bases; unmatched bases: 5. This CDR3 contains 14 residues. DNA for the CDR3: TGTGCCAGCACCCGACAGGGAGTGAACACTGAAGCTTTCTTT. The encoded protein is CASTRQGVNTEAFF.

The V call is TRBV6-1, the J call TRBJ2-7; 8 bases are a match to TRBD2. The CDR3 is 17 residues long. With 6 bases clipped from V and 6 bases from J, the junction kept 19 bases outside the gene matches. The germline V gene encodes CDR1 MNHNS and CDR2 SASEGT. Here the CDR3 reads CASSRKTHSAGGGEQYF. The DNA of the CDR3 is TGTGCCAGCAGCCGTAAAACCCATTCCGCGGGAGGTGGCGAGCAGTACTTC.

This clonotype was seen repeatedly, ten times or more. The chain couples TRBV29-1 to TRBJ2-7, with 8 bases aligning to TRBD2. Trimming took 6 bases from V and 1 from J; bases not matched to a gene: 2. CDR3 size: 12 residues. Germline assignment: CDR1 SQVTM and CDR2 ANQGSEA. The CDR3 is CSVAGVSYEQYF. CDR3 nucleotides: TGCAGCGTAGCGGGAGTTTCCTACGAGCAGTACTTC.

This clonotype showed up just a few times. The chain has TRBV20-1 and TRBJ1-6, with D possibly matching TRBD1 (6 bases). Germline CDR1 is DFQATT and CDR2 is SNEGSKA (reference sequence). Trimming cost V 5 bases and J 4 bases, with 21 bases left between them. This CDR3 contains 17 residues. The CDR3 protein is CSARFGPTGHYNSPLHF. As DNA, the CDR3 is TGCAGTGCTCGGTTCGGGCCAACAGGGCATTATAATTCACCCCTCCACTTT.

The CDR3 sequence: CSAPPAGGYNEQFF. In DNA, the CDR3 is TGCAGTGCTCCCCCGGCGGGAGGCTACAATGAGCAGTTCTTC. This chain connects TRBV20-1 to TRBJ2-1; 8 nucleotides match TRBD2. This CDR3 region has 14 residues. V lost 5 bases to trimming and J lost 3 bases; unmatched junction nucleotides: 6. The germline CDR1 and CDR2 sequences are DFQATT and SNEGSKA (reference sequence).

The rearrangement links TRBV7-2 to TRBJ2-7; D unclear. The CDR3 covers 14 residues. Trimming shortened V by 1 base and J by 5 bases, and 12 bases separated the two germline ends. Germline lookup yields CDR1 SGHTA and CDR2 FQGNSA. CDR3 sequence (DNA): TGTGCCAGCAGCTTAGTTGCTCGTTGGGACGAGCAGTACTTC. It specifies CASSLVARWDEQYF.